These T cell receptor beta chains were read from a single sample in a study of CD8 T cells in Susac syndrome. TCRdb independently ran MiXCR on the immunoSEQ multiplex PCR reads; one entry per CDR3 protein. The table lists 120,000 to 150,000 distinct CDR3 sequences, approximately 94% of them singletons, with under 0.095% in the top ten. Sequencing used CD4+ T cells from PBMCs. These receptors were obtained from a human donor in good health. The CDR3 runs from the conserved cysteine through the conserved F or W. A D gene is named only where the DNA matches it firmly. A row's size may be missing; if present it is once, few, many or a size class.

size: .
J: TRBJ2-2
D: TRBD2
V: TRBV5-4
DNA: TGTGCCAGCAGCGGGGGACTAGCGGGAAACACCGGGGAGCTGTTTTTT
CDR3: CASSGGLAGNTGELFF

size: .
J: TRBJ1-2
D: .
V: TRBV25-1
DNA: TGTGCCAGCAGTGGGGACGTGCCCTCTTATGGCTACACCTTC
CDR3: CASSGDVPSYGYTF

size: .
J: TRBJ2-1
D: .
V: TRBV5-4
DNA: TGTGCCAGCAGCTCCAGACTAGGAAACTACAATGAGCAGTTCTTC
CDR3: CASSSRLGNYNEQFF

size: .
J: TRBJ1-1
D: .
V: TRBV29-1
DNA: TGCAGCGTTCAGGAAAATGAAGCTTTCTTT
CDR3: CSVQENEAFF

size: .
J: TRBJ2-1
D: TRBD1
V: TRBV7-3
DNA: TGTGCCAGCAGCGCCCACACCCGGGACAGGGGGCGCGTAGGGGACATTTGGAATGAGCAGTTCTTC
CDR3: CASSAHTRDRGRVGDIWNEQFF

size: .
J: TRBJ1-1
D: .
V: TRBV3-1
DNA: TGTGCCAGCAGCCAAGGGGTTAACGGGGTGAACACTGAAGCTTTCTTT
CDR3: CASSQGVNGVNTEAFF

size: .
J: TRBJ2-2
D: .
V: TRBV7-2
DNA: TGTGCCACCTCCTTGGGGGTGAACACCGGGGAGCTGTTTTTT
CDR3: CATSLGVNTGELFF

size: .
J: TRBJ1-1
D: .
V: TRBV5-1
DNA: TGCGCCAGCAGGGGCGGGGGCAAGAACACTGAAGCTTTCTTT
CDR3: CASRGGGKNTEAFF

size: .
J: TRBJ2-3
D: .
V: TRBV4-1
DNA: TGCGCCAGCAGCCAAGATCGGGGCGGGAGCACAGATACGCAGTATTTT
CDR3: CASSQDRGGSTDTQYF

size: .
J: TRBJ2-3
D: TRBD2
V: TRBV20-1
DNA: TGCAGTGCTAGTGGGGATAGCGGGAGTACAGATACGCAGTATTTT
CDR3: CSASGDSGSTDTQYF

size: .
J: TRBJ2-5
D: .
V: TRBV6-6
DNA: TGTGCCAGCAGTTACCCTCCAAATGCCCAGTACTTC
CDR3: CASSYPPNAQYF

size: .
J: TRBJ2-3
D: TRBD2
V: TRBV4-1
DNA: TGCGCCAGCAGCCAAGATGGTAGCGGGAGTGATACGCAGTATTTT
CDR3: CASSQDGSGSDTQYF

size: .
J: TRBJ2-3
D: .
V: TRBV9
DNA: TGTGCCAGCAGCGTAGGTGGGGTCTGGGGGACAGATACGCAGTATTTT
CDR3: CASSVGGVWGTDTQYF

size: .
J: TRBJ2-1
D: .
V: TRBV29-1
DNA: TGCAGCGTTGAAGCTCACCACCACCACCTTAGAAGAGTTTCCAATGAGCAGTTCTTC
CDR3: CSVEAHHHHLRRVSNEQFF

size: .
J: TRBJ2-7
D: .
V: TRBV2
DNA: TGTGCCAGCAGGGAACAAGACTACGAGCAGTACTTC
CDR3: CASREQDYEQYF

size: once
J: TRBJ2-1
D: TRBD2
V: TRBV6-2/TRBV6-3
DNA: TGTGCCAGCAGCCGACTAGCGGGGGCTTACAATGAGCAGTTCTTC
CDR3: CASSRLAGAYNEQFF

size: .
J: TRBJ1-1
D: .
V: TRBV3-1
DNA: TGTGCCAGCAGCCAAGGCGGTCAGGGTAGCACTGAAGCTTTCTTT
CDR3: CASSQGGQGSTEAFF

size: once
J: TRBJ1-2
D: .
V: TRBV20-1
DNA: TGCAGTGCTAGAGATCCCACGGGGTATGGCTACACCTTC
CDR3: CSARDPTGYGYTF

size: .
J: TRBJ2-7
D: TRBD1
V: TRBV19
DNA: TGTGCCAGTAGTTCCCAGGGGACAGGACCCTACGAGCAGTACTTC
CDR3: CASSSQGTGPYEQYF